One and the same sample provided the 2 T cell receptor beta chains below, sequenced in a study of T cell changes during pregnancy in multiple sclerosis. Assay used: immunoSEQ multiplex PCR; TCRdb lists only in-frame clones, some missing. The sample holds about 53,000 clones; about 93% are singletons and the top ten take 0.5%. Source: CD4+ T cells from peripheral blood mononuclear cells, taken in the third trimester of pregnancy. These receptors originate from a female donor with multiple sclerosis, enrolled in a pregnancy study.

This clone was counted a single time. V usage is TRBV7-8 and J usage is TRBJ1-5, with D perhaps matching TRBD1 (6 bases). Trimming shortened V by 2 bases and J by 2 bases, and 13 bases separated the two germline ends. Germline assignment: CDR1 SGHVS and CDR2 FQNEAQ. The CDR3 consists of 16 residues. CDR3 DNA: TGTGCCAGCAGCTTATATACAGGGATTGGCAATCAGCCCCAGCATTTT. Its protein is CASSLYTGIGNQPQHF.

The chain links TRBV5-1 to TRBJ2-1, with TRBD2 identical over 9 bases. There are 14 residues in the CDR3. After removal of 5 bases from V and 0 bases from J, the junction contained 0 bases not matched to a gene. Germline-derived CDR1 and CDR2 are SGHRS and YFSETQ. The CDR3 DNA is TGCGCCAGCAGGACTAGCGGCTCCTACAATGAGCAGTTCTTC. This encodes CASRTSGSYNEQFF.